Listed below are T cell receptor beta chains from one sample, sequenced in a study of cytomegalovirus exposure and HLA in healthy donors. Sequencing used immunoSEQ multiplex PCR; TCRdb keeps in-frame clones, though not all of them. The profile covers 85,000 to 90,000 clones, with about 80% appearing a single time and around a tenth taken by the ten largest. Sequencing was carried out using PBMCs. These receptors were collected from a man under 40 in good health and CMV-seropositive. CDR3s include the opening cysteine and the closing phenylalanine or tryptophan. The D gene is left open where the match is weak. Clone size is given for some rows only: seen once, a few or many times, or a class if the clone is expanded.

j_gene | v_gene | d_gene | abundance | CDR3nt | CDR3aa
TRBJ1-6 | TRBV27 | . | . | TGTGCCAGCAGTTTCACGTGGTCGGCCTATAATTCACCCCTCCACTTT | CASSFTWSAYNSPLHF
TRBJ2-7 | TRBV7-8 | TRBD1 | few | TGTGCCAGCAGCTCCTCGGGGGACAGGAACACCTACGAGCAGTACTTC | CASSSSGDRNTYEQYF
TRBJ1-1 | TRBV6-5 | . | . | TGTGCCATCAGTGAGGGGGGGGTGAACACTGAAGCTTTCTTT | CAISEGGVNTEAFF
TRBJ1-2 | TRBV10-3 | . | few | TGTGCCATCAGTGAGCGGGGGGGCGCAACATTC | CAISERGGATF
TRBJ1-1 | TRBV30 | . | . | TGTGCCTGGAGTGTTGGGAGAACGCCTGAAGCTTTCTTT | CAWSVGRTPEAFF
TRBJ2-7 | TRBV5-1 | TRBD1 | . | TGCGCCAGCAGCACAGGGGGGACAGGGCTCTCCGAGCAGTACTTC | CASSTGGTGLSEQYF
TRBJ2-1 | TRBV20-1 | . | . | TGCAGTGCGAACGAGATGAATGAGCAGTTCTTC | CSANEMNEQFF
TRBJ2-1 | TRBV6-6 | . | . | TGTGCCAGCAGTTCGGTCCAGCAGTTCTTC | CASSSVQQFF
TRBJ2-7 | TRBV4-1 | . | . | TGCGCCAGCAGCCAAGGGACAGACTACGAGCAGTACTTC | CASSQGTDYEQYF
TRBJ2-7 | TRBV9 | . | . | TGTGCCAGCAGCGTAGGGCAAAGCTCCTACGAGCAGTACTTC | CASSVGQSSYEQYF
TRBJ1-3 | TRBV6-5 | . | . | TGTGCCAGCAGGAAGGACACCTCTGGAAACACCATATATTTT | CASRKDTSGNTIYF
TRBJ2-3 | TRBV2 | . | . | TGTGCCAGCAGTTACGAGTCTAGCACAGATACGCAGTATTTT | CASSYESSTDTQYF
TRBJ1-1 | TRBV7-9 | . | . | TGTGCCAGCAGCGCACAGGGTGGTTGGACTGAAGCTTTCTTT | CASSAQGGWTEAFF
TRBJ2-7 | TRBV5-1 | . | few | TGCGCCAGCAGCTTGGGTGAGTTCTCCTACGAGCAGTACTTC | CASSLGEFSYEQYF
TRBJ2-2 | TRBV5-1 | . | once | TGCGCCAGCAGCTTAACCGAGGGCCTCACCGGGGAGCTGTTTTTT | CASSLTEGLTGELFF